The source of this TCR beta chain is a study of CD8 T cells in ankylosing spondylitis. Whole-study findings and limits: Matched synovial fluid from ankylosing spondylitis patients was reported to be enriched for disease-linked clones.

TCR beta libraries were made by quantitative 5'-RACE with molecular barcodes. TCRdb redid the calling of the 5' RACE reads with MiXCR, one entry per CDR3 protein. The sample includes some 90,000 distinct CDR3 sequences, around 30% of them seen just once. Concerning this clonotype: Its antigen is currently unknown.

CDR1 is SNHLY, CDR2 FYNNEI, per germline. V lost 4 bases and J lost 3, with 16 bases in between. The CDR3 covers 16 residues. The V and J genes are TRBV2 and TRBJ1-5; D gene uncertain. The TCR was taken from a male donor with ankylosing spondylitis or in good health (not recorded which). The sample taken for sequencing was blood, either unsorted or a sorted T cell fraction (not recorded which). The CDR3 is CASSVRVRGDNQPQHF. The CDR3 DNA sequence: TGTGCCAGCAGTGTACGGGTGCGGGGTGACAATCAGCCCCAGCATTTT.